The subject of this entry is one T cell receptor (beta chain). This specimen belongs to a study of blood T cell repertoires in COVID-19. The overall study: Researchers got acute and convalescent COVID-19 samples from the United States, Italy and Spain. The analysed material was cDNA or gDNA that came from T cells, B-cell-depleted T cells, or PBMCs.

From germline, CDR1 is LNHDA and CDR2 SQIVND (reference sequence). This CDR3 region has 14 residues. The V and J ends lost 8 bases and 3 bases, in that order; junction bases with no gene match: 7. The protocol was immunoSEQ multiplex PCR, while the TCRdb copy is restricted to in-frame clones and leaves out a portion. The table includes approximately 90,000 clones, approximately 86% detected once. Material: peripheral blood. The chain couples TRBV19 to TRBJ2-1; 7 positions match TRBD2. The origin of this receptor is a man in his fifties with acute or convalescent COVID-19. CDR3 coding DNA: TGTGCCAGTCCTTACCCGGGAGGCTACAATGAGCAGTTCTTC. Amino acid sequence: CASPYPGGYNEQFF. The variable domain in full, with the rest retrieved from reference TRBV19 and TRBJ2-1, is DGGITQSPKYLFRKEGQNVTLSCEQNLNHDAMYWYRQDPGQGLRLIYYSQIVNDFQKGDIAEGYSVSREKKESFPLTVTSAQKNPTAFYLCASPYPGGYNEQFFGPGTRLTVL.